The TCR beta chain described here comes from a study of T cells in tumors after PD-1 blockade (dated by TCRdb to the late 2010s). Study-wide context: Patients with prior checkpoint blockade, systemic immunosuppressant use, or recent radiotherapy or other anti-cancer therapy within 4 weeks were excluded. While on anti-PD-1 treatment, some of the patients also continued taking daily vismodegib 150 mg. Patients received pembrolizumab 200 mg every 3 weeks or cemiplimab 350 mg every 2 weeks. To compare blood and tumor clonotypes, bulk TCR sequencing was performed on 9 to 10 peripheral blood samples from 5 patients. Clinical response was assessed using RECIST version 1.1. Paired single-cell RNA and TCR sequencing was performed on site-matched tumors from BCC or SCC patients before and after anti-PD-1 therapy. On average, peripheral blood samples yielded 33,000 or so unique clonotypes and around 110,000 TCR templates (range roughly 21,000-270,000).

General conclusions and limits of the study: Where the novel T cell clones came from was not determined, and possible sources could include lymphoid organs or rare unexpanded clones inside the tumor or in the tumor periphery. Around two fifths of tumor TCR clonotypes were found in blood, and some novel exhausted tumor clones appeared in pre-treatment blood, suggesting peripheral recruitment.

The CDR1 and CDR2 encoded by the germline V gene are MNHEY and SVGEGT. Deletion took 4 bases off V and 1 base off J, with a span of 10 bases between the germline ends. The CDR3 spans 14 residues, from the cysteine through the phenylalanine. CDR3 DNA is the only sequence kept; it has 42 bases, read in frame from the first base. The time point label, read with the paper, signifies: before anti-PD-1 therapy. Genomic DNA extracted from tumor biopsies or peripheral blood was used for bulk TCRbeta sequencing, with input ranging from about 616 ng to 6,500 ng. All patients had histologically proven advanced or metastatic basal or squamous cell carcinoma and were poor candidates for surgical resection. The basal cell carcinoma cohort was made up of fewer than 14 patients, and bulk tumor TCR sequencing was performed for roughly 8 of these patients. This clone appeared once. Its antigen is still unknown. The input lacks base qualities; no much larger clone sits a single base away.

Deep TCRbeta sequencing was performed with the immunoSEQ platform. As for the authors' bioinformatics: Only productive rearrangements were exported from the immunoSEQ Analyzer for further analysis. T cell phenotypes were assigned to bulk TCRbeta clonotypes by matching the clonotypes to single-cell RNA+TCR-seq clones that had the same TCRbeta sequence. Clone enrichment in tumor was computed as tumor frequency divided by PBMC frequency from bulk TCR sequencing. GLIPH was used to group TCRs into specificity groups, clusters of distinct TCRs likely recognizing common antigens via shared CDR3 motifs. Held by TCRdb, this immuneACCESS table contains in-frame sequences only and omits some clones. Under half of the omission traces to an unresolved V gene where checked; the cause of the rest is unknown. V, J and clone size were drawn from that table, and D and trimming were deduced from the DNA. The sample data list around 45,000 clones, and nearly 80% of these were observed just once. The ten largest clones represent 16% of the sample.

Here the sequenced sample was PBMCs, taken before anti-PD-1 treatment. Recombination linked TRBV6-2 or TRBV6-3 to TRBJ1-1; tentative D gene TRBD1, with 6 bases matching. The sequence came from a human donor with basal cell carcinoma. The encoded CDR3 is CASSWGGWNTEAFF. Here is the DNA: TGTGCCAGCAGTTGGGGGGGCTGGAACACTGAAGCTTTCTTT.